The 10 T cell receptor beta chains below were found in one sample sequenced in a study of CD8+CD57+ T cells in acquired aplastic anemia (dated by TCRdb to the late 2010s). Sequenced on an Illumina HiSeq 2000. Profiling of TCR beta VDJ combinations and CDR3 sequences used genomic DNA as the template. TCRdb passed the public sequencing reads through fastp at Q25 and MiXCR, retaining productive beta sequences. One record per CDR3 amino acid sequence lists the most common genes and DNA. This sample lists 200,000 to 250,000 distinct CDR3 sequences; under 65% were detected once. The ten largest make up approximately 30% of the sample. The specimen sequenced was sorted CD4+, CD8+, or CD8+CD57+ T cells (not recorded which) from PBMCs. The receptors stem from a human donor in good health.

The V gene is TRBV2, the J gene TRBJ1-3; 7 bases are a match to TRBD1. With V trimmed by 8 bases and J by 4 bases, 8 bases remained unmatched. CDR3 length equals 14 residues. Per the germline V gene, CDR1 is SNHLY and CDR2 is FYNNEI. DNA of the CDR3: TGTGCCAGCTTCAGGGGGACCTCGGGAAACACCATATATTTT. Encoded protein: CASFRGTSGNTIYF.

This clonotype was detected once. The V gene is TRBV29-1, the J gene TRBJ2-7; 7 nucleotides line up with TRBD1. J lost 3 bases, V lost 5 bases, and 7 bases had no gene match. The CDR3 runs 13 residues. Germline CDR1 is SQVTM and CDR2 is ANQGSEA. This CDR3 reads CSVYEDRCYEQYF. In DNA, the CDR3 is TGCAGCGTTTATGAGGACAGGTGCTACGAGCAGTACTTC.

This clonotype showed up many times. The V gene is TRBV9, the J gene TRBJ2-5; possible D gene TRBD1, 6 bases. Germline CDR1 SGDLS, CDR2 YYNGEE. There are 16 residues in the CDR3. Trimming stripped 4 bases from V and 3 bases from J, with 19 bases between. CDR3 sequence (DNA): TGTGCCAGCAGCCCAGGGGCTAGCCTGGGAGAAGAGACCCAGTACTTC. Its protein is CASSPGASLGEETQYF.

The chain has TRBV5-4 and TRBJ2-2; 10 bases agree with TRBD2. The CDR3 sequence is 16 residues long. After removal of 2 bases from V and 3 bases from J, the junction contained 4 bases not matched to a gene. Looked up from germline, CDR1 is SGHNT and CDR2 is YYREEE (reference sequence). CDR3 DNA: TGTGCCAGCAGCTTTTGGCTAGCGGGAGACACCGGGGAGCTGTTTTTT. Amino acid sequence: CASSFWLAGDTGELFF.

The rearrangement links TRBV6-5 to TRBJ2-7, with D possibly TRBD2 on 6 matching bases. CDR1 and CDR2 (germline): MNHEY, SVGAGI. The V end was cut by 10 bases, the J end by 6 bases, with 13 bases between. The CDR3 is 11 amino acids. CDR3 residues: CATKTRGEQYF. The CDR3 nucleotides read TGTGCCACGAAGACTAGGGGCGAGCAGTACTTC.

The chain is built from TRBV24-1 and TRBJ2-1; 14 nucleotides match TRBD2. CDR3 length equals 14 residues. In germline, CDR1 is KGHDR, CDR2 SFDVKD. The V segment lost 9 bases and the J segment 9 bases; nucleotides outside the gene matches: 6. CDR3 loop: CATPGLAGVVEQFF. The CDR3 bases are TGTGCCACCCCGGGACTAGCGGGAGTGGTTGAGCAGTTCTTC.

The V call is TRBV5-4, the J call TRBJ2-7; possibly TRBD1 for D (6 bases). V lost 4 bases and J 5 bases, leaving 19 bases between the germline ends. This CDR3 spans 15 amino acids. The germline V gene encodes CDR1 SGHNT and CDR2 YYREEE (reference sequence). The CDR3 sequence: CASSKPGQRVHEQYF. In DNA, the CDR3 is TGTGCCAGCAGCAAACCGGGACAAAGGGTCCACGAGCAGTACTTC.

V usage is TRBV11-2 and J usage is TRBJ1-5; maybe TRBD1 (6 bases). CDR1 SGHAT and CDR2 FQNNGV come from the germline V gene. This CDR3 comprises 14 residues. The V end lost 5 bases, the J end lost 1 base, and 9 bases lay between the germline ends. For the CDR3, the DNA is TGTGCCAGCAGCACGAGGGGGAGCAATCAGCCCCAGCATTTT. Protein: CASSTRGSNQPQHF.

The chain links TRBV20-1 to TRBJ2-7, with a weak D call TRBD1 (6 bases). Germline CDR1 and CDR2: DFQATT and SNEGSKA (reference sequence). The CDR3 consists of 13 residues. V lost 3 bases and J 2 bases, leaving 11 bases between the germline ends. The CDR3 sequence is CSASGRGPYEQYF. CDR3 nucleotide sequence: TGCAGTGCTAGTGGCAGGGGCCCCTACGAGCAGTACTTC.

The chain uses TRBV7-9 and TRBJ2-5; D is ambiguous. The CDR3 has 13 residues. Trimming left V 2 bases short and J 5 bases short, with 9 bases between. The germline V gene encodes CDR1 SEHNR and CDR2 FQNEAQ (reference sequence). The CDR3: CASSLLDLETQYF. CDR3 coding DNA: TGTGCCAGCAGCTTATTAGATTTGGAGACCCAGTACTTC. Using reference TRBV7-9 and TRBJ2-5 for the parts outside the CDR3, the full variable domain is DTGVSQNPRHKITKRGQNVTFRCDPISEHNRLYWYRQTLGQGPEFLTYFQNEAQLEKSRLLSDRFSAERPKGSFSTLEIQRTEQGDSAMYLCASSLLDLETQYFGPGTRLLVL.